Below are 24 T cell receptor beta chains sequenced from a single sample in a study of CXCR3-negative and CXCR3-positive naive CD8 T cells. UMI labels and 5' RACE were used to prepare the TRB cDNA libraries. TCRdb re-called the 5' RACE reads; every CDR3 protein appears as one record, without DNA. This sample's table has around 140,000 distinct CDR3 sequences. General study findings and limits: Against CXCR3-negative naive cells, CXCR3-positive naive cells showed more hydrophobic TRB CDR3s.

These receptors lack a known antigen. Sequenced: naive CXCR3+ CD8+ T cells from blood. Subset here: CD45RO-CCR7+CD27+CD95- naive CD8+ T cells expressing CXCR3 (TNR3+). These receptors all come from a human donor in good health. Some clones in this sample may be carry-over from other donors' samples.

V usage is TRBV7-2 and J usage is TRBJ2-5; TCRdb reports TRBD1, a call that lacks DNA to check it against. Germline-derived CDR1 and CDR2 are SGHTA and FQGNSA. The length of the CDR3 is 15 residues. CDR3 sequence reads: CASSYAGTKGETQYF. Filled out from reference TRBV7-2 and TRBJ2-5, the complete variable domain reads GAGVSQSPSNKVTEKGKDVELRCDPISGHTALYWYRQSLGQGLEFLIYFQGNSAPDKSGLPSDRFSAERTGGSVSTLTIQRTQQEDSAVYLCASSYAGTKGETQYFGPGTRLLVL.

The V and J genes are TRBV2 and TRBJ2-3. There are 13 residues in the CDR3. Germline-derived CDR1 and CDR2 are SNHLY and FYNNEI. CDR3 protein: CASSDHTTDTQYF.

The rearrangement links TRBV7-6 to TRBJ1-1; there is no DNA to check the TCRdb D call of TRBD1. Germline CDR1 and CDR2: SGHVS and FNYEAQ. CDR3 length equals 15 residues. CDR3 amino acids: CASSTQTGGNTEAFF. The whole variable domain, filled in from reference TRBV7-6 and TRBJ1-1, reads GAGVSQSPRYKVTKRGQDVALRCDPISGHVSLYWYRQALGQGPEFLTYFNYEAQQDKSGLPNDRFSAERPEGSISTLTIQRTEQRDSAMYRCASSTQTGGNTEAFFGQGTRLTVV.

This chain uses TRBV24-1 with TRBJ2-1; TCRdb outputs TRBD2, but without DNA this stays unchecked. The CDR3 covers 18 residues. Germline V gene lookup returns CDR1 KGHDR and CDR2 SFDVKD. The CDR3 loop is CATSDLTSGGPSKREQFF.

This CDR3 is CASSYNLGGGAFYEQYF. The V gene is TRBV6-5, the J gene TRBJ2-7; the D gene TCRdb calls, TRBD1, cannot be checked with no DNA. The CDR3 has 17 amino acids. In germline, CDR1 is MNHEY, CDR2 SVGAGI.

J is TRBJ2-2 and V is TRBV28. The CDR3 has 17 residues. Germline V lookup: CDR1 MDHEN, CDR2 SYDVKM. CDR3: CASSSTEGQANTGELFF.

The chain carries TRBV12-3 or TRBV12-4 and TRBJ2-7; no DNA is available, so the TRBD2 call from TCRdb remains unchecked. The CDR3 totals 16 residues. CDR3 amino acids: CASSLGLAGVGYEQYF.

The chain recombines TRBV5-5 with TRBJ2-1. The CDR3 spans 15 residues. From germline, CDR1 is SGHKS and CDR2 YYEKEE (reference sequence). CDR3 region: CASSQLGNSYNEQFF.

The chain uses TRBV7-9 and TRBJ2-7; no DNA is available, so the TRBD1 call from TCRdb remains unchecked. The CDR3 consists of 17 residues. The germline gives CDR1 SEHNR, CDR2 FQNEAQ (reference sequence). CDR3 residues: CASSFPPGTGSSYEQYF.

This CDR3 is CSAREAGFYEQYF. This chain uses TRBV20-1 with TRBJ2-7; there is no DNA to check the TCRdb D call of TRBD2. The CDR3 is 13 residues long. CDR1 and CDR2 from the germline V gene are DFQATT and SNEGSKA (reference sequence).

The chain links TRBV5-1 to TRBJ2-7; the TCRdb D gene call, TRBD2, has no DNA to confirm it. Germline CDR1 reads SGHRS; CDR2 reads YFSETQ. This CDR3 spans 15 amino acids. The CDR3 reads CASSLAWGSDYEQYF.

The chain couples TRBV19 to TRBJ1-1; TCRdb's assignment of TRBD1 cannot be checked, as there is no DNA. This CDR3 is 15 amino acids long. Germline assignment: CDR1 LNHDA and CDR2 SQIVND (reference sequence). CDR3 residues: CASSDYGQENTEAFF.

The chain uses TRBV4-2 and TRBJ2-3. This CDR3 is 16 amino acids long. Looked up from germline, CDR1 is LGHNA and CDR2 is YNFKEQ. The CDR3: CASSQDGRVTTDTQYF.

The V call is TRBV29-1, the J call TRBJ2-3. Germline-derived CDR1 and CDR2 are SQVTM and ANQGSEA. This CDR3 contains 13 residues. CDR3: CSVDDTLTDTQYF.

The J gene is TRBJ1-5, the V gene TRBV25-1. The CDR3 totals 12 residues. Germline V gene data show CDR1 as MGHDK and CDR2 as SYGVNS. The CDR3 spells CASRWGNQPQHF.

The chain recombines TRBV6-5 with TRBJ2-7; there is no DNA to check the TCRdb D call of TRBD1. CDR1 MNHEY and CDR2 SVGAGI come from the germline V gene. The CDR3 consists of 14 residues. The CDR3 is CASRSPTGPGEQYF.

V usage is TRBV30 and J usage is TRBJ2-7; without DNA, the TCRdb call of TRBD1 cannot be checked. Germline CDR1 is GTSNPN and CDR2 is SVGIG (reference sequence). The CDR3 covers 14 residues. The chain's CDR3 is CASINRDRGHEQYF. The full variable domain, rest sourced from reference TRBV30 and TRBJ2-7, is SQTIHQWPATLVQPVGSPLSLECTVEGTSNPNLYWYRQAAGRGLQLLFYSVGIGQISSEVPQNLSASRPQDRQFILSSKKLLLSDSGFYLCASINRDRGHEQYFGPGTRLTVT.

CDR3: CASSLDIYNEQFF. This chain uses TRBV5-6 with TRBJ2-1. CDR1 and CDR2 (germline): SGHDT, YYEEEE. This CDR3 spans 13 amino acids.

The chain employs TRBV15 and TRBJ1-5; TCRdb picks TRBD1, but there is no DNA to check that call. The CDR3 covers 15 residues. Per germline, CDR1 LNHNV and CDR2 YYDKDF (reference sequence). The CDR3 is CATSRDWGAGQPQHF.

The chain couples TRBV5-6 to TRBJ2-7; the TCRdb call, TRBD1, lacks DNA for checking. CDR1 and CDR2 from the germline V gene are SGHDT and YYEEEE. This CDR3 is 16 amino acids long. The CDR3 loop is CASSRRWDPADGEQYF. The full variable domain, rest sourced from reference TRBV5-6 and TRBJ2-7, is DAGVTQSPTHLIKTRGQQVTLRCSPKSGHDTVSWYQQALGQGPQFIFQYYEEEERQRGNFPDRFSGHQFPNYSSELNVNALLLGDSALYLCASSRRWDPADGEQYFGPGTRLTVT.

CDR3 sequence: CASNWGGASMNTEAFF. V gene TRBV19 combines with J gene TRBJ1-1; TCRdb proposes TRBD1, but this gene call is untestable without DNA. The CDR3 has 16 residues. Looked up from germline, CDR1 is LNHDA and CDR2 is SQIVND (reference sequence).

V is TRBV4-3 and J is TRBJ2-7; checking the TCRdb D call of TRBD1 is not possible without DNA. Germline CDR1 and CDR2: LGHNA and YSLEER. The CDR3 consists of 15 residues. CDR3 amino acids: CASSQDWGGGGEQYF.

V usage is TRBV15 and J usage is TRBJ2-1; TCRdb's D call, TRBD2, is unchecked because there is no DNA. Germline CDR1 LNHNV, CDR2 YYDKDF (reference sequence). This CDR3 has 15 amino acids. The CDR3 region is CATSREGAPYNEQFF.

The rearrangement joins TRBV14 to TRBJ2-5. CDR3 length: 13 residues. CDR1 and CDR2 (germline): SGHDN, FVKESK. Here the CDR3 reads CASSQGTQETQYF.